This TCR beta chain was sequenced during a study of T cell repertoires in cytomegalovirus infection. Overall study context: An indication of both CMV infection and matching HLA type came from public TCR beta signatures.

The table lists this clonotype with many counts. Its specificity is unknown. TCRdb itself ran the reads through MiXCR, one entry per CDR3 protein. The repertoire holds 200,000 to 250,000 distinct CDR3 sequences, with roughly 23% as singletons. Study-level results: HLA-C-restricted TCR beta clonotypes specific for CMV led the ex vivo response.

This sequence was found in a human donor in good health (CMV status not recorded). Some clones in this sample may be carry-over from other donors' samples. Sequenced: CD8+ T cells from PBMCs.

CDR3 sequence (DNA): TGTGCCAGCACCGGGACAGGGGGCATCACCGGGGAGCTGTTTTTT. Translated: CASTGTGGITGELFF. The rearrangement links TRBV2 to TRBJ2-2; 12 bases fit TRBD1. This CDR3 has 15 amino acids. Germline V CDR1 and CDR2: SNHLY, FYNNEI. The J segment lost 4 bases and the V segment lost 7 bases, leaving 4 bases of the junction unmatched.